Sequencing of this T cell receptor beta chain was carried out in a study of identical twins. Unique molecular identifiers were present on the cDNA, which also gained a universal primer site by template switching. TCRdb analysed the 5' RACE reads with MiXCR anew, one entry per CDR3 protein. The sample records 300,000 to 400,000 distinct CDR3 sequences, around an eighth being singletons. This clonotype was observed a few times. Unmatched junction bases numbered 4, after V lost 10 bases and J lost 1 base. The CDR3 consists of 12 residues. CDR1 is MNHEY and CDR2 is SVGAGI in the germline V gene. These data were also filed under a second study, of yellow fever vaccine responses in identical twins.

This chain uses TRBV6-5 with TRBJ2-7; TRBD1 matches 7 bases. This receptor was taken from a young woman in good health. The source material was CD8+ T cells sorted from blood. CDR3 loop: CATRQGSYEQYF. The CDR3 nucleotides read TGTGCCACCAGACAGGGATCCTACGAGCAGTACTTC.